These 19 T cell receptor beta chains originate from one sample sequenced in a study of T cell changes during pregnancy in multiple sclerosis. Sequencing was performed with immunoSEQ multiplex PCR; in TCRdb, only in-frame clones are kept and a portion is missing. This table holds 50,000 to 80,000 clones, 90% to 95% found once. The sequencing here drew on CD8+ T cells from peripheral blood mononuclear cells, taken before pregnancy. These receptors all come from a female donor with multiple sclerosis, enrolled in a pregnancy study.

V usage is TRBV5-1 and J usage is TRBJ1-1; 8 nucleotides line up with TRBD1. The CDR3 has 16 amino acids. Germline values: CDR1 SGHRS, CDR2 YFSETQ. V trimming: 9 bases; J trimming: 0 bases; junction bases outside the gene matches: 13. The CDR3 region is CATTLPLDRVNTEAFF. CDR3 DNA: TGCGCCACTACACTACCTCTGGACAGGGTGAACACTGAAGCTTTCTTT. The entire variable domain, with the rest obtained from reference TRBV5-1 and TRBJ1-1, is as follows: KAGVTQTPRYLIKTRGQQVTLSCSPISGHRSVSWYQQTPGQGLQFLFEYFSETQRNKGNFPGRFSGRQFSNSRSEMNVSTLELGDSALYLCATTLPLDRVNTEAFFGQGTRLTVV.

V and J are TRBV6-1 and TRBJ2-7; D perhaps matches TRBD2 (6 bases). Trimming pared 0 bases from V and 4 bases from J, leaving 13 bases between. CDR3 length: 15 residues. Germline CDR1 reads MNHNS; CDR2 reads SASEGT. The CDR3 spells CASSEAAGGEYEQYF. In DNA form, the CDR3 reads TGTGCCAGCAGTGAAGCTGCCGGGGGAGAGTACGAGCAGTACTTC.

This rearrangement joins TRBV7-9 to TRBJ1-4, with 7 bases lining up with TRBD1. J gave up 6 bases and V 3 bases, and 1 base lay outside the gene matches. The CDR3 totals 13 residues. CDR1 and CDR2 from the germline V gene are SEHNR and FQNEAQ (reference sequence). CDR3 loop: CASSFGTDEKLFF. CDR3 bases: TGTGCCAGCAGCTTCGGGACAGATGAAAAACTGTTTTTT. Variable domain in full (rest from reference TRBV7-9 and TRBJ1-4): DTGVSQNPRHKITKRGQNVTFRCDPISEHNRLYWYRQTLGQGPEFLTYFQNEAQLEKSRLLSDRFSAERPKGSFSTLEIQRTEQGDSAMYLCASSFGTDEKLFFGSGTQLSVL.

The V and J genes are TRBV13 and TRBJ2-6, with D perhaps matching TRBD1 (5 bases). The CDR3 has 16 residues. Trimming shortened V by 1 base and J by 9 bases, and 16 bases separated the two germline ends. Germline loops: CDR1 PRHDT, CDR2 FYEKMQ (reference sequence). In DNA, the CDR3 is TGTGCCAGCAGCTTAGAACAGGCCAGGCAGGACAACGTCCTGACTTTC. It yields the protein CASSLEQARQDNVLTF.

This chain joins TRBV4-1 and TRBJ2-7, with D tentatively TRBD1 (6 bases). There are 15 residues in the CDR3. Between the trimmed V and J ends, which lost 5 bases and 6 bases, there was a span of 20 bases. Germline CDR1 is MGHRA and CDR2 is YSYEKL. The CDR3 region is CASSSHLAGDVEQYF. For the CDR3, the DNA is TGCGCCAGCAGCTCGCACCTGGCAGGGGACGTCGAGCAGTACTTC.

The chain has TRBV29-1 and TRBJ2-7, with D possibly being TRBD2 (7 bases). Germline assignment: CDR1 SQVTM and CDR2 ANQGSEA. CDR3 length: 14 amino acids. The V and J ends lost 5 bases and 0 bases respectively, with 14 bases between them. CDR3 in DNA: TGCAGCGTTCCTGACGGGGGGCACTCCTACGAGCAGTACTTC. It translates to CSVPDGGHSYEQYF.

The V call is TRBV30, the J call TRBJ2-5; 10 bases line up with TRBD1. The ends lost 0 bases at V and 7 bases at J; junction bases unmatched: 14. The CDR3 contains 17 residues. Germline V lookup: CDR1 GTSNPN, CDR2 SVGIG (reference sequence). The DNA of the CDR3 is TGTGCCTGGAGTGTAGGTAGGGACAGGGGACCTCGGGGGACCCAGTACTTC. It yields the protein CAWSVGRDRGPRGTQYF.

The chain combines TRBV6-1 with TRBJ1-2, with no clear D. Trimming pared 2 bases from V and 0 bases from J, leaving 10 bases between. The V gene's germline CDR1 is MNHNS and CDR2 SASEGT. The CDR3 consists of 15 residues. The CDR3 loop reads CASSEYEASNYGYTF. The CDR3 DNA reads TGTGCCAGCAGTGAATACGAGGCCTCTAACTATGGCTACACCTTC.

The chain employs TRBV19 and TRBJ2-5; 12 bases map to TRBD1. V lost 1 base and J lost 2; bases outside the gene matches: 5. Germline CDR1 LNHDA, CDR2 SQIVND (reference sequence). The CDR3 length is 17 residues. In DNA, the CDR3 is TGTGCCAGTAGTATAGGTGTGGGACAGGGGGCACAAGAGACCCAGTACTTC. Translating gives CASSIGVGQGAQETQYF.

This chain joins TRBV9 and TRBJ2-3, with TRBD2 identical over 12 bases. Germline CDR1 SGDLS, CDR2 YYNGEE. With 1 base clipped from V and 3 bases from J, the junction kept 12 bases outside the gene matches. The CDR3 is made up of 19 amino acids. Written as DNA, the CDR3 is TGTGCCAGCAGCGTACCTGCTAGCGGGGGGGCCATCTTAACAGATACGCAGTATTTT. It codes for CASSVPASGGAILTDTQYF. Using reference TRBV9 and TRBJ2-3 for the parts outside the CDR3, the full variable domain is DSGVTQTPKHLITATGQRVTLRCSPRSGDLSVYWYQQSLDQGLQFLIQYYNGEERAKGNILERFSAQQFPDLHSELNLSSLELGDSALYFCASSVPASGGAILTDTQYFGPGTRLTVL.

The rearrangement links TRBV9 to TRBJ1-4; D possibly corresponds to TRBD1 (6 bases). Trimming stripped 5 bases from V and 8 bases from J, with 19 bases between. CDR1 is SGDLS and CDR2 is YYNGEE in the germline V gene. This CDR3 is built from 15 residues. CDR3 bases: TGTGCCAGCAGTCAAGGGGGAGGGGTCGGCGAAAAACTGTTTTTT. Its translation is CASSQGGGVGEKLFF.

The V gene is TRBV9, the J gene TRBJ2-5; a possible D gene is TRBD1 (6 bases). The CDR3 runs 14 residues. Germline CDR1 reads SGDLS; CDR2 reads YYNGEE. Trimming removed 3 bases at V and 2 bases at J, with 11 bases between. The CDR3 spells CASSGPGTQETQYF. The DNA of the CDR3 is TGTGCCAGCAGCGGGCCCGGGACACAAGAGACCCAGTACTTC.

CDR3 amino acids: CASSGGGRSSYEQYF. CDR3 DNA sequence: TGTGCCAGCAGCGGGGGGGGCCGCAGCTCCTACGAGCAGTACTTC. This chain links TRBV7-9 with TRBJ2-7; TRBD2 might be the D (7 bases). The germline CDR1 and CDR2 sequences are SEHNR and FQNEAQ (reference sequence). Trimming removed 5 bases from V and 0 bases from J, with 14 bases in between. The CDR3 consists of 15 residues.

The chain combines TRBV6-5 with TRBJ1-1; possibly TRBD1 for D (6 bases). CDR1 is MNHEY, CDR2 SVGAGI, per germline. This CDR3 region has 16 residues. Deletions cut 2 bases from V and 1 base from J, with 14 bases between. CDR3 DNA sequence: TGTGCCAGCAGTTACGATGAGGGGGGGTGGAACACTGAAGCTTTCTTT. Translation: CASSYDEGGWNTEAFF.

The chain employs TRBV13 and TRBJ1-1; possible D gene TRBD1, 5 bases. The CDR3 spans 15 residues. Trimming took 0 bases from V and 6 from J, leaving 14 bases between them. Germline V gene lookup returns CDR1 PRHDT and CDR2 FYEKMQ (reference sequence). The CDR3 region has the DNA TGTGCCAGCAGCTTAGGGGGGGGTGCACTGCCTGAAGCTTTCTTT. This translates into CASSLGGGALPEAFF. Full variable domain (remainder filled in from reference TRBV13 and TRBJ1-1): AAGVIQSPRHLIKEKRETATLKCYPIPRHDTVYWYQQGPGQDPQFLISFYEKMQSDKGSIPDRFSAQQFSDYHSELNMSSLELGDSALYFCASSLGGGALPEAFFGQGTRLTVV.

The V gene is TRBV12-5, the J gene TRBJ2-3; the match to TRBD2 covers 8 bases. The CDR3 contains 16 residues. V lost 1 base and J lost 6; bases outside the gene matches: 9. CDR1 is LGHNT, CDR2 FRNRAP, per germline. The DNA of the CDR3 is TGTGCTAGTGGTTTGGCGTCGGGGGGGCCAAGGGATACGCAGTATTTT. Its translation: CASGLASGGPRDTQYF.

V gene TRBV4-1 combines with J gene TRBJ2-7, with 9 bases matching TRBD2. CDR1 is MGHRA, CDR2 YSYEKL, per germline. V lost 0 bases to trimming and J lost 3 bases; unmatched junction nucleotides: 6. The CDR3 length is 16 residues. CDR3 nucleotide sequence: TGCGCCAGCAGCCAAGATCTAGCGGGGACAGTCTACGAGCAGTACTTC. Translated, it gives CASSQDLAGTVYEQYF.

This chain uses TRBV27 with TRBJ1-1; D gene unclear. Germline CDR1 reads MNHEY; CDR2 reads SMNVEV (reference sequence). CDR3 length: 11 amino acids. The V and J ends lost 7 bases and 1 base respectively, with 4 bases between them. CDR3 nucleotide sequence: TGTGCCAGCACCGGGAACACTGAAGCTTTCTTT. Protein product: CASTGNTEAFF.

The chain uses TRBV7-8 and TRBJ1-5; D gene uncertain. CDR3 size: 18 residues. In germline, CDR1 is SGHVS, CDR2 FQNEAQ. Deletions cut 0 bases from V and 1 base from J, with 16 bases between. The CDR3 nucleotides are TGTGCCAGCAGCTTAGCGCTCATCGGAGCTAAAAGCAATCAGCCCCAGCATTTT. It specifies CASSLALIGAKSNQPQHF. Full variable domain (remainder filled in from reference TRBV7-8 and TRBJ1-5): GAGVSQSPRYKVAKRGQDVALRCDPISGHVSLFWYQQALGQGPEFLTYFQNEAQLDKSGLPSDRFFAERPEGSVSTLKIQRTQQEDSAVYLCASSLALIGAKSNQPQHFGDGTRLSIL.